This T cell receptor (beta chain) originates from a study of spatial heterogeneity in lung cancer. Overall study findings and caveats: The number of expanded tumor alpha and beta chains correlated with mutation number. Counts for ubiquitous and regional expanded TCRs went along with ubiquitous and regional nonsynonymous mutations, respectively.

This CDR3 comprises 19 residues. V dropped 1 base and J dropped 0; count of bases not matched to a gene: 8. CDR1 and CDR2 (germline): MGHRA, YSYEKL. This clonotype occurred many times. Its antigen is not known. From the 5' RACE reads, TCRdb called clonotypes with MiXCR, one entry per CDR3 protein. The sample holds approximately 94,000 distinct CDR3 sequences; 4% to 4.5% are singletons and the top ten take 21%. Time point denoted: sample taken at primary tumor resection. The sample here was lung tumor tissue, taken at surgery. The chain recombines TRBV4-1 with TRBJ2-5; 13 positions match TRBD2. The clonotype comes from a male donor with early-stage non-small cell lung cancer. CDR3 region: CASSQAGTSGTMNQETQYF. The DNA of the CDR3 is TGCGCCAGCAGCCAAGCCGGGACTAGCGGGACAATGAACCAAGAGACCCAGTACTTC.